The clone carrying this TCR beta chain was picked up many times. What it recognizes is unknown. This sample stems from a study of Graves' ophthalmopathy and Graves' hyperthyroidism. General study points: Most expanded clonotypes in thyroid above 0.001 frequency also showed up in blood. In separating ophthalmopathy from stable hyperthyroidism, a 13-signature model achieved 85% to 90% sensitivity and 65% to 84% specificity.

The germline gives CDR1 LGHNT, CDR2 FRNRAP. V was cut by 7 bases and J by 4 bases, with 14 bases left in between. This CDR3 region has 14 residues. The authors amplified TCR beta CDR3 regions, and they did so from RNA transcripts for repertoire sequencing. A first-round RT-PCR used HTBI primers, followed by a second-round multiplex PCR. TCRdb reprocessed the multiplex PCR reads via MiXCR and lists one record per CDR3 protein. The table has a few hundred thousand distinct CDR3 sequences, about 15% seen once. The J gene is TRBJ1-3, the V gene TRBV12-5; D remains ambiguous. The sample taken for sequencing was peripheral blood. This receptor was identified in an adult woman with stable Graves' hyperthyroidism. The chain's CDR3 is CASELSPSGNTIYF. The CDR3 DNA reads as TGTGCTAGTGAATTGAGTCCCTCCGGAAACACCATATATTTT.